What follows is one TCR beta chain and its context. What it recognizes is unknown. The CDR3 extends over 13 amino acids. Germline V gene sequence: CDR1 SGHRS, CDR2 YFSETQ. With V trimmed by 2 bases and J by 4 bases, 2 bases remained unmatched. The data belong to a study of cytomegalovirus exposure and HLA in healthy donors. Overall study findings and caveats: Both high specificity and high sensitivity reportedly marked the classifier's diagnosis of cytomegalovirus status. A later analysis appeared to link common viral pathogens to several of the most significant clusters.

13 Jbeta primers and 60 Vbeta primers were used for the PCR. The assay was immunoSEQ multiplex PCR, and TCRdb's table has in-frame clones only and misses some. The sample has just under 95,000 clones; about 80% are singletons. This receptor was identified in a human donor in good health. The gene calls are TRBV5-1 and TRBJ2-5; TRBD1 matches 7 bases. Sequenced material: PBMCs. CDR3 residues: CASSLQGRETQYF. Here the CDR3 DNA reads TGCGCCAGCAGCTTACAGGGGCGAGAGACCCAGTACTTC.